Detailed here is one T cell receptor beta chain. The antigen is not known. The CDR3 length is 13 residues. CDR1 and CDR2 from the germline V gene are SGHRS and YFSETQ. V dropped 6 bases and J dropped 0 bases, with 9 bases sitting between them. Each donor had at least one pre-ART and at least two post-ART PBMC samples. This specimen comes from a study of long-term antiretroviral therapy in people with HIV. A v3.0 immunoSEQ assay was performed at survey level. The assay was immunoSEQ multiplex PCR, and TCRdb's table has in-frame clones only and misses some. The repertoire includes around 26,000 clones, around 79% of them detected once, and about 5.1% sits in the top ten. General observations from the study: Older ART regimens may have been in use when blood was drawn between the mid-2000s and the late 2010s. Narrower CDR3 length ranges marked HIV repertoires relative to controls.

This receptor was obtained from a woman aged 25 to 39 with HIV. This chain links TRBV5-1 with TRBJ1-1, with D hard to call. Specimen: unsorted PBMCs, collected 1.1 years before starting antiretroviral therapy. The CDR3 sequence: CASMVTLNTEAFF. CDR3 sequence (DNA): TGCGCCAGCATGGTAACCCTGAACACTGAAGCTTTCTTT. Drawing the rest from reference TRBV5-1 and TRBJ1-1, the complete variable domain is KAGVTQTPRYLIKTRGQQVTLSCSPISGHRSVSWYQQTPGQGLQFLFEYFSETQRNKGNFPGRFSGRQFSNSRSEMNVSTLELGDSALYLCASMVTLNTEAFFGQGTRLTVV.